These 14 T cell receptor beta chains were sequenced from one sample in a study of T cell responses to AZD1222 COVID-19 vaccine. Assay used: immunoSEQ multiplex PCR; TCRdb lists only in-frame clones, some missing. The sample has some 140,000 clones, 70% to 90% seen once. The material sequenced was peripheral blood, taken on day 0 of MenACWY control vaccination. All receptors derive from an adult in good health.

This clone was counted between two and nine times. The CDR3 nucleotides read TGCGCCAGCAGCCCGGCCTCCAGGGAAGGAGGCTACACCTTC. Translation: CASSPASREGGYTF. This chain uses TRBV5-1 with TRBJ1-2, with D maybe TRBD1 (5 bases). V gave up 4 bases and J gave up 8 bases, with 18 bases separating them. Looked up from germline, CDR1 is SGHRS and CDR2 is YFSETQ. The CDR3 spans 14 residues.

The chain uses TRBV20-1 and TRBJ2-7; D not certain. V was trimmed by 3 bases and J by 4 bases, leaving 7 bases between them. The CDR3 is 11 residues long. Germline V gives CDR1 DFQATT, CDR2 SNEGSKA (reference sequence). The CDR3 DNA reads TGCAGTGCTAGTTTTGGTTACGAGCAGTACTTC. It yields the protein CSASFGYEQYF.

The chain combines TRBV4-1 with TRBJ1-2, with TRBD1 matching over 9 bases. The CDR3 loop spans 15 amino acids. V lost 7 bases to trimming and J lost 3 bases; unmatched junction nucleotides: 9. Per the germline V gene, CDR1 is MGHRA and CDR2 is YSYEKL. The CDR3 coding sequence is TGCGCCAGCATGGGCTTGGACAGGGGCGACTATGGCTACACCTTC. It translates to CASMGLDRGDYGYTF.

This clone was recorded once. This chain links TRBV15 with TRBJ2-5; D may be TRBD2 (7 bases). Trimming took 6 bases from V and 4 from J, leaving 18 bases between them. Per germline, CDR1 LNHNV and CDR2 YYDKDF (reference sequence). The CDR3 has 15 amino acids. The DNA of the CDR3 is TGTGCCACCAGGAGGGGCGGGGGCCAGGGAGAGACCCAGTACTTC. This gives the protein CATRRGGGQGETQYF.

Here the CDR3 DNA reads TGTGCAAGTCGCTCCTCAGAGGTTGGAGGTCCCACAGATACGCAGTATTTT. Residues: CASRSSEVGGPTDTQYF. The rearrangement links TRBV12-2 to TRBJ2-3; the table calls TRBD2, which could not be checked here. TRBV12-2 is reported as a pseudogene. This CDR3 contains 17 residues.

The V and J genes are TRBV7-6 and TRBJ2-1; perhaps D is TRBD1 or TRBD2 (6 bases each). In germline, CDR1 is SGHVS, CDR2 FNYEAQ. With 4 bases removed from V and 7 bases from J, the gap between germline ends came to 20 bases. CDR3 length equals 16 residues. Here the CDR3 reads CASSSPSGGLDNEQFF. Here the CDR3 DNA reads TGTGCCAGCAGCTCCCCCTCCGGGGGCTTAGATAATGAGCAGTTCTTC.

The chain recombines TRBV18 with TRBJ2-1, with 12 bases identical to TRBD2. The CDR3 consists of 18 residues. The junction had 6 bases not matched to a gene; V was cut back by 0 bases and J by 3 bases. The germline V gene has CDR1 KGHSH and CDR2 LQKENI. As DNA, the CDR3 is TGTGCCAGCTCACCACCGCCGACTAGCGGGGGAGGCTACAATGAGCAGTTCTTC. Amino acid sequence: CASSPPPTSGGGYNEQFF. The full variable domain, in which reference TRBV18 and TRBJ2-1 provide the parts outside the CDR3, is NAGVMQNPRHLVRRRGQEARLRCSPMKGHSHVYWYRQLPEEGLKFMVYLQKENIIDESGMPKERFSAEFPKEGPSILRIQQVVRGDSAAYFCASSPPPTSGGGYNEQFFGPGTRLTVL.

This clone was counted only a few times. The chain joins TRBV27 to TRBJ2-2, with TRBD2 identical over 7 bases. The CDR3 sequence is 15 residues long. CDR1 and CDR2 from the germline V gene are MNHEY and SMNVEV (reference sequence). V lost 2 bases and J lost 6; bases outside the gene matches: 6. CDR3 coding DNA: TGTGCCAGCAGTTTAAGCGGGACCTCACCCGGGGAGCTGTTTTTT. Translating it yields CASSLSGTSPGELFF.

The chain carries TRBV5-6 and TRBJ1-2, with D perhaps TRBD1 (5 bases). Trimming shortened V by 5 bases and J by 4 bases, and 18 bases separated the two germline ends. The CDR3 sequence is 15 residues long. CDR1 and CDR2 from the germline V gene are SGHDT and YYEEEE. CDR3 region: CASRAGTSLFYGYTF. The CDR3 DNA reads TGTGCCAGCAGGGCAGGGACCTCCCTTTTCTATGGCTACACCTTC.

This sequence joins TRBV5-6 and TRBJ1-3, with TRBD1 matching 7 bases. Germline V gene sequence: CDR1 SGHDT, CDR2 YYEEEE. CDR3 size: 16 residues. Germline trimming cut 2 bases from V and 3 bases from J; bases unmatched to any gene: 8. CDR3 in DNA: TGTGCCAGCAGCTTACCGGGACAGCAATTTGGAAACACCATATATTTT. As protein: CASSLPGQQFGNTIYF.

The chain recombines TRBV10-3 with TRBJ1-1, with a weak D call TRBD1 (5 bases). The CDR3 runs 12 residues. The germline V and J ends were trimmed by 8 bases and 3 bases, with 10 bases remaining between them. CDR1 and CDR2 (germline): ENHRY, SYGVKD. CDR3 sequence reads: CAIAGMDTEAFF. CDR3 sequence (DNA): TGTGCCATCGCAGGGATGGACACTGAAGCTTTCTTT.

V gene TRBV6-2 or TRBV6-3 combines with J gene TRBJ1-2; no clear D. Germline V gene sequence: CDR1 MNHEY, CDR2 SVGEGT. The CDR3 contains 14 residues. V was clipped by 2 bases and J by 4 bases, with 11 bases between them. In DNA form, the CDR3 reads TGTGCCAGCAGTTACGGTTCGCGGTCCTATGGCTACACCTTC. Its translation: CASSYGSRSYGYTF.

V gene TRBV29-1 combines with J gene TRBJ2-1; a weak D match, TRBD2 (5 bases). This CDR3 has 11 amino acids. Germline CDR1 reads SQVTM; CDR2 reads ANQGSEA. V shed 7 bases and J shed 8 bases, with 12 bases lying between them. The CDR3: CSAGLDYEQFF. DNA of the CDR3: TGCAGCGCCGGCTTGGACTATGAGCAGTTCTTC.

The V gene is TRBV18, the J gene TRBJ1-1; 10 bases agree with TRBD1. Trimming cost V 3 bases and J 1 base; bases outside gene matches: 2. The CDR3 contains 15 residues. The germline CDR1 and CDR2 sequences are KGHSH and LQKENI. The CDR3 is CASSPGTGENTEAFF. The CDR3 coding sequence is TGTGCCAGCTCACCGGGGACAGGGGAGAACACTGAAGCTTTCTTT.